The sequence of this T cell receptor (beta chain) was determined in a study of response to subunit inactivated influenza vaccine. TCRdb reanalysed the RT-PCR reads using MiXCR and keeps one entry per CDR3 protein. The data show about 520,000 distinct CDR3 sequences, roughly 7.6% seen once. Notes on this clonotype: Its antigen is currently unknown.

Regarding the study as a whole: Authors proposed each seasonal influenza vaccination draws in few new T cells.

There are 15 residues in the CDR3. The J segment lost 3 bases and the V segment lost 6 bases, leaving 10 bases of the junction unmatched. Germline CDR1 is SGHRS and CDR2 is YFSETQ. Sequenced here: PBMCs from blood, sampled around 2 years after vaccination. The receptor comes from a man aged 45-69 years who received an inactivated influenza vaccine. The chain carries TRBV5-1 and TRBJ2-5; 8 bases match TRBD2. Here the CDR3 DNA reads TGCGCCAGCAAGTTGGCTAGCGGGCATGAAGAGACCCAGTACTTC. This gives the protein CASKLASGHEETQYF.